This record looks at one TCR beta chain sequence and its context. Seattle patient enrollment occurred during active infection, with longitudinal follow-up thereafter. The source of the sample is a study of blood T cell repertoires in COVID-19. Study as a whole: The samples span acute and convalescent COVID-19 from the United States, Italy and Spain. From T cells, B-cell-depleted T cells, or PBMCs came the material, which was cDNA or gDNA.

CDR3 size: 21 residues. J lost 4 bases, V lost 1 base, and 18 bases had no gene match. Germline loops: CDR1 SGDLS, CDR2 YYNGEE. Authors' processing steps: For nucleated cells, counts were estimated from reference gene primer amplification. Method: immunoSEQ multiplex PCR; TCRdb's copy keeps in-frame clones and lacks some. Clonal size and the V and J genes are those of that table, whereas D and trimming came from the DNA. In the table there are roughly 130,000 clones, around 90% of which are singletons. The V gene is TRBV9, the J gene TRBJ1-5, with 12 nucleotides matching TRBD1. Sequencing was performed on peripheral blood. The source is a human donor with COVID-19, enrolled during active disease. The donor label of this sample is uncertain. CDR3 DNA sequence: TGTGCCAGCAGCGTACCCCGCGTAAGACCGGGACAGGGGGCGATGAATCAGCCCCAGCATTTT. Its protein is CASSVPRVRPGQGAMNQPQHF.